A selection of T cell receptor beta chains follows, all from one sample in a study of shared clonotypes between healthy human individuals. TCRdb's table, derived via immunoSEQ multiplex PCR, lists solely in-frame clones and lacks some. The sample holds around 990,000 clones, roughly 80% seen once. Input material: memory CD4+ T cells from PBMCs. The receptors originated from a man aged 18 to 29 in good health. Some clones in this sample may be carry-over from other donors' samples. The conserved cysteine and the conserved F or W are not part of the CDR3 here. Each record gives: clone size, J gene, V gene, CDR3 protein. Only some rows state a clone size, as once, few, many or a class for expanded clones.

.	TRBJ1-4	TRBV27	ASKQQGAGEKLF
.	TRBJ1-2	TRBV4-2	ASSRLSLASGTDNHGYT
.	TRBJ2-3	TRBV2	ASSLLFTDTQY
once	TRBJ1-2	TRBV19	ASRRRDIVDGYT
.	TRBJ2-6	TRBV6-4	ASSDLGTGGDGANVLT
.	TRBJ2-2	TRBV6-5	ASSPSGVNTGELF
.	TRBJ2-7	TRBV5-4	ASSDRQIPYEQY
.	TRBJ1-3	TRBV10-3	AISGSGNTIY
.	TRBJ2-2	TRBV5-1	ASSLAPQGTNTGELF
.	TRBJ2-7	TRBV6-1	ASFPVLAVSYEQY
.	TRBJ2-1	TRBV5-1	ASSPGIFNEQF